A single sample is the source of the 32 T cell receptor beta chains below, sequenced in a study of T-cell memory formation after mild COVID-19. In TCRdb, the 5' RACE reads were re-called with MiXCR into one record per CDR3 protein. The sample records around 340,000 distinct CDR3 sequences, 13% being singletons. The sample was PBMCs or a T cell subset sorted from them (not recorded which). These receptors were collected from a man aged 18 to 30 who had mild COVID-19 (a few samples of this study predate the infection). Cell type and time point are not known.

V usage is TRBV3-1 and J usage is TRBJ1-1, with D hard to call. CDR3 length: 13 residues. Germline loops: CDR1 LGHDT, CDR2 YNNKEL (reference sequence). V lost 2 bases, J lost 1 base, and 5 bases lay in between. The CDR3 DNA is TGTGCCAGCAGCCAAAAGGGGAACACTGAAGCTTTCTTT. Protein sequence: CASSQKGNTEAFF.

In its sample, this clonotype was seen a few times. The chain couples TRBV29-1 to TRBJ2-4; 7 nucleotides line up with TRBD2. Unmatched junction bases numbered 9, after V lost 4 bases and J lost 6 bases. This CDR3 has 14 residues. Germline loops: CDR1 SQVTM, CDR2 ANQGSEA. Here the CDR3 DNA reads TGCAGCGTTGGGGAGGGTTTTTGGGCAAACATTCAGTACTTC. Translated, it gives CSVGEGFWANIQYF. Full variable domain (missing parts from reference TRBV29-1 and TRBJ2-4): SAVISQKPSRDICQRGTSLTIQCQVDSQVTMMFWYRQQPGQSLTLIATANQGSEATYESGFVIDKFPISRPNLTFSTLTVSNMSPEDSSIYLCSVGEGFWANIQYFGAGTRLSVL.

The chain uses TRBV4-3 and TRBJ1-1; 9 bases match TRBD1. This CDR3 is built from 18 residues. J was trimmed by 4 bases and V by 1 base; bases with no gene match: 13. Germline loops: CDR1 LGHNA, CDR2 YSLEER. This CDR3 reads CASSQGGDHGTGTTEAFF. The CDR3 DNA reads TGCGCCAGCAGCCAAGGGGGCGATCACGGGACAGGGACCACTGAAGCTTTCTTT.

This clonotype appeared a few times. The chain employs TRBV3-1 and TRBJ1-6, with D perhaps TRBD1 (5 bases). The CDR3 contains 15 residues. Germline CDR1 is LGHDT and CDR2 is YNNKEL (reference sequence). V lost 0 bases and J lost 6, with 9 bases in between. The chain's CDR3 is CASSQELGGNSPLHF. CDR3 DNA sequence: TGTGCCAGCAGCCAAGAACTCGGGGGTAATTCACCCCTCCACTTT.

J is TRBJ1-2 and V is TRBV7-8; 8 bases align to TRBD1. The CDR3 totals 13 residues. Trimming removed 5 bases from V and 6 bases from J; junction bases left unmatched: 5. Germline assignment: CDR1 SGHVS and CDR2 FQNEAQ. The CDR3 region is CASSLDRENGYTF. In nucleotides, the CDR3 is TGTGCCAGCAGCCTGGACAGGGAAAATGGCTACACCTTC.

This clonotype came up a few times. The CDR3 coding sequence is TGTGCCAGCACCCGGACAGGCCTACCTGGAAACACCATATATTTT. This sequence encodes CASTRTGLPGNTIYF. V and J are TRBV12-3 or TRBV12-4 and TRBJ1-3; 7 bases are a match to TRBD1. The J segment lost 2 bases and the V segment lost 7 bases, leaving 8 bases of the junction unmatched. The CDR3 loop spans 15 amino acids.

The CDR3 DNA is TGCGCCAGCAGGCCGATTTATGGTGACACTGAAGCTTTCTTT. Amino acids: CASRPIYGDTEAFF. The chain is built from TRBV4-1 and TRBJ1-1; D not certain. V gave up 6 bases and J gave up 3 bases, with 14 bases separating them. Germline-derived CDR1 and CDR2 are MGHRA and YSYEKL. The CDR3 runs 14 residues.

This clonotype turned up a few times. The J gene is TRBJ2-7, the V gene TRBV7-2; maybe TRBD1 (6 bases). CDR3 length equals 15 residues. Looked up from germline, CDR1 is SGHTA and CDR2 is FQGNSA. Trimming took 4 bases from V and 2 from J, leaving 15 bases between them. CDR3 DNA: TGTGCCAGCAGCTCATGGGACACCGGAACCTACGAGCAGTACTTC. Amino acids: CASSSWDTGTYEQYF.

This clonotype was observed a handful of times. V and J are TRBV5-6 and TRBJ1-6, with 10 bases matching TRBD1. This CDR3 is 15 amino acids long. Germline CDR1 and CDR2: SGHDT and YYEEEE. The V segment lost 4 bases and the J segment 12 bases; nucleotides outside the gene matches: 10. The CDR3 sequence: CASSRTGTGVLPLHF. CDR3 coding DNA: TGTGCCAGCAGCCGGACCGGGACAGGGGTTTTACCCCTCCACTTT.

This clonotype was counted a few times. The chain carries TRBV7-6 and TRBJ2-7; D might be TRBD1 or TRBD2, each matching 5 bases. Germline CDR1 SGHVS, CDR2 FNYEAQ. V was trimmed by 5 bases and J by 3 bases, leaving 14 bases between them. The CDR3 consists of 14 residues. The CDR3 loop reads CASSLGDSVYEQYF. CDR3 DNA sequence: TGTGCCAGCAGCCTGGGGGATAGCGTCTACGAGCAGTACTTC.

This clonotype came up a few times. The gene calls are TRBV5-1 and TRBJ1-5, with a possible D match to TRBD1 (6 bases). CDR1 is SGHRS and CDR2 is YFSETQ in the germline V gene. CDR3 size: 14 residues. The V end lost 2 bases, the J end lost 5 bases, and 11 bases lay between the germline ends. CDR3 amino acids: CASSFSGGDQPQHF. The CDR3 DNA reads as TGCGCCAGCAGCTTTTCCGGGGGCGATCAGCCCCAGCATTTT.

J is TRBJ2-7 and V is TRBV6-9; D remains ambiguous. Germline V gene lookup returns CDR1 MNHGY and CDR2 SVAAGI. This CDR3 has 16 amino acids. V was cut by 7 bases and J by 0 bases, with 19 bases left in between. The CDR3 DNA reads as TGTGCCAGCACTTACCCCTCGGACGGAGCCTCCTACGAGCAGTACGTC. It translates to CASTYPSDGASYEQYV.

This clonotype was observed at least ten times. The chain is built from TRBV10-2 and TRBJ2-3, with TRBD2 matching over 7 bases. The CDR3 covers 14 residues. Trimming at V came to 7 bases and at J to 5 bases, leaving 9 bases not matched to a gene. Germline loops: CDR1 WSHSY, CDR2 SAAADI. The CDR3 DNA reads as TGCGCCAGCAAAGGGGATGCGGGGGTAGATACGCAGTATTTT. It encodes CASKGDAGVDTQYF.

A few counts support this clonotype. V usage is TRBV2 and J usage is TRBJ2-2, with D tentatively TRBD1 (6 bases). This CDR3 region has 14 residues. The germline gives CDR1 SNHLY, CDR2 FYNNEI. Trimming left V 4 bases short and J 5 bases short, with 11 bases between. The chain's CDR3 is CASSGNRATGELFF. CDR3 DNA sequence: TGTGCCAGCAGTGGGAACAGGGCGACCGGGGAGCTGTTTTTT.

This clonotype was detected a few times. This rearrangement joins TRBV5-1 to TRBJ2-7; tentative D call: TRBD2 (5 bases). Trimming removed 0 bases at V and 1 base at J, with 8 bases between. CDR1 and CDR2 from the germline V gene are SGHRS and YFSETQ. The CDR3 loop spans 14 amino acids. CDR3 sequence: CASSLVSGSYEQYF. In DNA, the CDR3 is TGCGCCAGCAGCTTGGTGTCGGGGTCCTACGAGCAGTACTTC.

This clonotype was picked up a small number of times. The chain joins TRBV4-2 to TRBJ2-1; unclear D gene. CDR3 length: 17 amino acids. CDR1 is LGHNA and CDR2 is YNFKEQ in the germline V gene. Deletions cut 1 base from V and 0 bases from J, with 13 bases between. This CDR3 is CASSQVKGLGSYNEQFF. CDR3 nucleotides: TGTGCCAGCAGCCAAGTAAAAGGATTGGGCTCCTACAATGAGCAGTTCTTC.

This clonotype was seen a few times. The chain uses TRBV19 and TRBJ1-1; D perhaps matches TRBD1 (5 bases). The CDR3 loop spans 14 amino acids. Trimming took off 3 bases at V and 3 bases at J, with 11 bases between the two ends. The germline CDR1 and CDR2 sequences are LNHDA and SQIVND (reference sequence). CDR3 DNA: TGTGCCAGTAGTATTACCCAGGGATACACTGAAGCTTTCTTT. It translates to CASSITQGYTEAFF.

This clonotype showed up just a few times. The CDR3 region has the DNA TGTGCCAGCAGCGTGACGGGTCGTACGGACTATGGCTACACCTTC. Translated: CASSVTGRTDYGYTF. V gene TRBV9 combines with J gene TRBJ1-2, with D uncertain. V was trimmed by 2 bases and J by 3 bases, leaving 14 bases between them. The V gene's germline CDR1 is SGDLS and CDR2 YYNGEE. This CDR3 comprises 15 residues.

V usage is TRBV7-9 and J usage is TRBJ2-7; possible D gene TRBD2, 6 bases. V dropped 3 bases and J dropped 7 bases, with 19 bases sitting between them. There are 15 residues in the CDR3. Looked up from germline, CDR1 is SEHNR and CDR2 is FQNEAQ (reference sequence). The CDR3 DNA is TGTGCCAGCAGCTTCACGAGCGGGCGGTTTAGAGAGCAGTACTTC. Translated: CASSFTSGRFREQYF.

This clonotype was counted only a few times. V gene TRBV7-8 combines with J gene TRBJ2-1; 9 nucleotides agree with TRBD2. Unmatched junction bases numbered 7, after V lost 1 base and J lost 3 bases. The CDR3 totals 17 residues. From germline, CDR1 is SGHVS and CDR2 FQNEAQ. This chain's CDR3 is CASSLVGGGAFYNEQFF. The CDR3, as DNA: TGTGCCAGCAGCTTAGTAGGCGGGGGGGCTTTCTACAATGAGCAGTTCTTC.

A few counts support this clonotype. The chain joins TRBV27 to TRBJ1-1; 8 positions match TRBD1. The CDR3 has 14 amino acids. Germline trimming cut 5 bases from V and 1 base from J; bases unmatched to any gene: 3. Per the germline V gene, CDR1 is MNHEY and CDR2 is SMNVEV (reference sequence). CDR3 bases: TGTGCCAGCAGTGCGGACAGGGAGAACACTGAAGCTTTCTTT. Amino acid sequence: CASSADRENTEAFF.

This clonotype has a handful of counts. The chain combines TRBV2 with TRBJ2-2; the D gene is possibly TRBD1 (6 bases). V was cut by 4 bases and J by 2 bases, with 14 bases left in between. Germline loops: CDR1 SNHLY, CDR2 FYNNEI. The CDR3 covers 16 residues. CDR3 sequence reads: CASSVNRGGNTGELFF. DNA of the CDR3: TGTGCCAGCAGTGTAAACCGAGGGGGTAACACCGGGGAGCTGTTTTTT.

The chain couples TRBV3-1 to TRBJ2-3; TRBD1 matches at 9 bases. This CDR3 spans 15 amino acids. With V trimmed by 4 bases and J by 1 base, 3 bases remained unmatched. Germline V CDR1 and CDR2: LGHDT, YNNKEL (reference sequence). CDR3 residues: CASSLNRGRTDTQYF. The DNA of the CDR3 is TGTGCCAGCAGCCTCAACAGGGGGCGCACAGATACGCAGTATTTT.

The chain carries TRBV9 and TRBJ2-3, with 8 bases fitting TRBD2. The CDR3 length is 16 residues. From germline, CDR1 is SGDLS and CDR2 YYNGEE. Losses at the gene ends were 4 bases for V and 2 bases for J; bases not matched to a gene: 9. The CDR3 loop reads CASSSSYGGVTDTQYF. The CDR3 nucleotides are TGTGCCAGCAGCTCTTCGTACGGGGGGGTCACAGATACGCAGTATTTT.

The sample holds a few counts of this clonotype. The junction does not match germline at one end; this may be a read error. The V call is TRBV7-3, the J call TRBJ2-2, with 11 positions matching TRBD1. Germline CDR1 and CDR2: SGHTA and FQGTGA. CDR3 length: 16 amino acids. The CDR3 coding sequence is TGTGCCAGCACCTTAACGGGACAGGGGGGCACCGGGGAGCTGTTTTTT. It yields the protein CASTLTGQGGTGELFF.

This clonotype was detected many times. V is TRBV4-3 and J is TRBJ2-3, with TRBD2 identical over 9 bases. CDR1 is LGHNA, CDR2 YSLEER, per germline. Losses at the gene ends were 0 bases for V and 2 bases for J; bases not matched to a gene: 12. The CDR3 has 19 residues. For the CDR3, the DNA is TGCGCCAGCAGCCAAGACACCCCGTCTGGCGGGGGGGCCACAGATACGCAGTATTTT. Residues: CASSQDTPSGGGATDTQYF.

This clonotype was observed many times. V is TRBV28 and J is TRBJ1-6; TRBD1 agrees at 10 bases. The ends lost 2 bases at V and 7 bases at J; junction bases unmatched: 8. The V gene's germline CDR1 is MDHEN and CDR2 SYDVKM. The CDR3 loop spans 17 amino acids. The CDR3 here is CASSLSTGQGVNSPLHF. DNA for the CDR3: TGTGCCAGCAGTTTAAGTACCGGACAGGGGGTAAATTCACCCCTCCACTTT.

This clonotype has more than one count but fewer than ten. This chain uses TRBV3-1 with TRBJ1-1, with D unresolved. Germline CDR1 reads LGHDT; CDR2 reads YNNKEL (reference sequence). V lost 0 bases and J 4 bases, leaving 6 bases between the germline ends. The CDR3 is 13 amino acids. The CDR3 region is CASSQESGTEAFF. In DNA form, the CDR3 reads TGTGCCAGCAGCCAAGAATCGGGCACTGAAGCTTTCTTT.

V usage is TRBV12-3 or TRBV12-4 and J usage is TRBJ2-1, with D hard to call. V was pared by 0 bases and J by 0 bases, with 9 bases between. The CDR3 has 16 amino acids. The CDR3: CASSLARRYSYNEQFF. CDR3 in DNA: TGTGCCAGCAGTTTAGCGCGTCGGTACTCCTACAATGAGCAGTTCTTC.

The chain is built from TRBV6-5 and TRBJ2-7, with D possibly called TRBD1 or TRBD2 (5 bases each). The CDR3 extends over 14 amino acids. Trimming cost V 0 bases and J 4 bases, with 10 bases left between them. Germline CDR1 reads MNHEY; CDR2 reads SVGAGI. The CDR3 region is CASSYSTWGYEQYF. The CDR3 DNA reads TGTGCCAGCAGTTACTCGACGTGGGGGTACGAGCAGTACTTC.

This clonotype has ten or more counts. The chain has TRBV7-8 and TRBJ2-7; D is possibly TRBD1 (5 bases). Germline CDR1 and CDR2: SGHVS and FQNEAQ. The CDR3 spans 13 residues. The V end lost 1 base, the J end lost 6 bases, and 10 bases lay between the germline ends. CDR3 DNA sequence: TGTGCCAGCAGCTTAGTACTTGGGGCCGAGCAGTACTTC. It specifies CASSLVLGAEQYF.

This CDR3 is CASSQRTSGGEISYNEQFF. CDR3 bases: TGCGCCAGCAGCCAACGGACTAGCGGGGGGGAAATCTCCTACAATGAGCAGTTCTTC. The V and J genes are TRBV4-3 and TRBJ2-1, with 15 bases aligning to TRBD2. V was clipped by 2 bases and J by 0 bases; unmatched bases: 5. Germline-derived CDR1 and CDR2 are LGHNA and YSLEER. This CDR3 is built from 19 residues.